This T cell receptor beta chain was identified in a study of chemoradiotherapy in HPV16-positive cancers. The assay was immunoSEQ multiplex PCR, and TCRdb's table has in-frame clones only and misses some. The sample contains about 31,000 clones, 84% of which appear only once. V was clipped by 2 bases and J by 3 bases; unmatched bases: 8. The CDR3 is 16 residues long. CDR1 and CDR2 (germline): SGHAT, FQDESV (reference sequence). The TCR comes from a human donor with HPV-associated anogenital cancer. The specimen comprised blood, sampled from a patient who underwent chemoradiotherapy. The rearrangement links TRBV11-1 to TRBJ2-3; 7 nucleotides match TRBD2. The CDR3 DNA reads as TGTGCCAGCAGCTTACAGGCACTAGCGCCAACAGATACGCAGTATTTT. This gives the protein CASSLQALAPTDTQYF. Full variable domain (remainder filled in from reference TRBV11-1 and TRBJ2-3): EAEVAQSPRYKITEKSQAVAFWCDPISGHATLYWYRQILGQGPELLVQFQDESVVDDSQLPKDRFSAERLKGVDSTLKIQPAELGDSAMYLCASSLQALAPTDTQYFGPGTRLTVL.